The next 19 T cell receptor beta chains were all read from a single sample in a study of blood T cell repertoires in COVID-19. Generated by immunoSEQ multiplex PCR, the TCRdb table keeps only in-frame clones and is missing some. The sample holds 150,000 or so clones, 88% seen once. Sample: peripheral blood. The receptors originated from a woman in her 70s with acute or convalescent COVID-19.

The rearrangement joins TRBV6-5 to TRBJ1-1; D not resolved. The CDR3 spans 14 residues. CDR1 MNHEY and CDR2 SVGAGI come from the germline V gene. V lost 0 bases to trimming and J lost 3 bases, with 8 bases between them. DNA for the CDR3: TGTGCCAGCAGTTACTCGAGCCGGGACACTGAAGCTTTCTTT. Its protein product is CASSYSSRDTEAFF.

J is TRBJ1-5 and V is TRBV19; D is possibly TRBD1 (6 bases). Germline CDR1 LNHDA, CDR2 SQIVND (reference sequence). Trimming took off 8 bases at V and 2 bases at J, with 22 bases between the two ends. There are 17 residues in the CDR3. CDR3 region: CASSVRGPIVGNQPQHF. As DNA, the CDR3 is TGTGCCAGTTCCGTCAGGGGTCCTATAGTAGGCAATCAGCCCCAGCATTTT.

CDR3 region: CASSLRRQEDYNEQFF. DNA for the CDR3: TGCGCCAGCAGCCTACGCCGCCAGGAGGACTACAATGAGCAGTTCTTC. The genes are TRBV4-1 and TRBJ2-1, with a possible D match to TRBD2 (5 bases). The germline CDR1 and CDR2 sequences are MGHRA and YSYEKL. The CDR3 is 16 amino acids. V was cut by 4 bases and J by 3 bases, with 16 bases left in between.

A few counts support this clone. This chain links TRBV28 with TRBJ1-5; D gene ambiguous. Germline CDR1 reads MDHEN; CDR2 reads SYDVKM. This CDR3 region has 15 residues. Trimming pared 9 bases from V and 0 bases from J, leaving 15 bases between. The CDR3 reads CASRLDFYSNQPQHF. Written as DNA, the CDR3 is TGTGCCAGTAGACTGGACTTTTATAGCAATCAGCCCCAGCATTTT.

The CDR3 bases are TGTGCCAGCAGCCTAGATAAAGTTAGCTCCTACGAGCAGTACTTC. Translated: CASSLDKVSSYEQYF. The chain carries TRBV5-4 and TRBJ2-7; D not certain. The CDR3 loop spans 15 amino acids. Germline assignment: CDR1 SGHNT and CDR2 YYREEE (reference sequence). The ends were cut back, 4 bases at V and 0 bases at J, with 14 bases in the middle.

The table lists this clone with a count of one. The J gene is TRBJ1-4, the V gene TRBV27; D ambiguous. This CDR3 has 17 residues. Per germline, CDR1 MNHEY and CDR2 SMNVEV (reference sequence). V dropped 2 bases and J dropped 1 base, with 14 bases sitting between them. DNA of the CDR3: TGTGCCAGCAGTTTAACCGGTGTGGGGAGAACTAATGAAAAACTGTTTTTT. This translates into CASSLTGVGRTNEKLFF.

The V and J genes are TRBV7-9 and TRBJ1-1; D remains unclear. The CDR3 totals 12 residues. Looked up from germline, CDR1 is SEHNR and CDR2 is FQNEAQ (reference sequence). Deletions cut 1 base from V and 6 bases from J, with 6 bases between. The CDR3 DNA reads TGTGCCAGCAGCTTAGGGGAGTCTGAAGCTTTCTTT. This sequence encodes CASSLGESEAFF. The entire variable domain, with the rest obtained from reference TRBV7-9 and TRBJ1-1, is as follows: DTGVSQNPRHKITKRGQNVTFRCDPISEHNRLYWYRQTLGQGPEFLTYFQNEAQLEKSRLLSDRFSAERPKGSFSTLEIQRTEQGDSAMYLCASSLGESEAFFGQGTRLTVV.

This rearrangement joins TRBV10-3 to TRBJ1-2, with D hard to call. Deletions cut 8 bases from V and 13 bases from J, with 20 bases between. The CDR3 totals 12 residues. CDR1 and CDR2 (germline): ENHRY, SYGVKD. The CDR3 sequence: CAISSDLNSPTF. CDR3 coding DNA: TGTGCCATCTCTTCCGACCTTAACAGTCCCACCTTC.

This clone was seen a few times. The CDR3 spells CASSLNRARHTGELFF. As DNA, the CDR3 is TGTGCCAGCAGCTTAAACAGGGCGCGACACACCGGGGAGCTGTTTTTT. The chain combines TRBV7-9 with TRBJ2-2, with D possibly matching TRBD1 (6 bases). Germline values: CDR1 SEHNR, CDR2 FQNEAQ (reference sequence). This CDR3 has 16 residues. V was trimmed by 2 bases and J by 3 bases, leaving 13 bases between them.

The chain couples TRBV10-3 to TRBJ2-7; D perhaps matches TRBD2 (6 bases). V shed 0 bases and J shed 2 bases, with 14 bases lying between them. The V gene's germline CDR1 is ENHRY and CDR2 SYGVKD. The CDR3 covers 16 residues. The CDR3 nucleotides read TGTGCCATCAGTGAGTCGATGGGGGGACCTGCCTACGAGCAGTACTTC. Its protein is CAISESMGGPAYEQYF.

This chain connects TRBV4-1 to TRBJ2-7, with 7 bases that match TRBD2. The CDR3 runs to 14 residues. Germline loops: CDR1 MGHRA, CDR2 YSYEKL. With V trimmed by 4 bases and J by 4 bases, 7 bases remained unmatched. The CDR3 spells CASSRGGSIYEQYF. Here the CDR3 DNA reads TGCGCCAGCAGCCGCGGGGGATCTATTTACGAGCAGTACTTC.

The J gene is TRBJ2-2, the V gene TRBV7-3; no reliable D call. CDR3 length: 15 residues. The germline CDR1 and CDR2 sequences are SGHTA and FQGTGA. The ends were cut back, 3 bases at V and 0 bases at J, with 8 bases in the middle. The DNA for the CDR3 is TGTGCCAGCAGCTTGTGGCTAGCGAACACCGGGGAGCTGTTTTTT. This sequence encodes CASSLWLANTGELFF.

This chain connects TRBV3-1 (or the pseudogene TRBV3-2) to TRBJ2-7; the D is unclear. V was trimmed by 4 bases and J by 6 bases, leaving 10 bases between them. Germline V gene lookup returns CDR1 LGHDT and CDR2 YNNKEL (reference sequence). This CDR3 is built from 12 residues. This CDR3 is CASSPSFGEQYF. The CDR3 coding sequence is TGTGCCAGCAGCCCAAGCTTCGGCGAGCAGTACTTC.

The V gene is TRBV6-6, the J gene TRBJ1-2; a weak D match, TRBD1 (6 bases). Trimming took off 0 bases at V and 1 base at J, with 9 bases between the two ends. The CDR3 consists of 15 residues. Germline V gene lookup returns CDR1 MNHNY and CDR2 SVGAGI (reference sequence). The DNA for the CDR3 is TGTGCCAGCAGTTACTCAGACAGGAGTAACTATGGCTACACCTTC. It encodes CASSYSDRSNYGYTF.

The chain is built from TRBV28 and TRBJ1-3, with 9 bases matching TRBD1. With 8 bases clipped from V and 3 bases from J, the junction kept 8 bases outside the gene matches. In germline, CDR1 is MDHEN, CDR2 SYDVKM. The CDR3 contains 15 residues. The CDR3 loop reads CASGTTGGFGNTIYF. CDR3 sequence (DNA): TGTGCCAGCGGAACGACAGGGGGTTTTGGAAACACCATATATTTT.

Only one count was recorded for this clone. This sequence joins TRBV6-6 and TRBJ1-1, with D possibly TRBD1 on 6 matching bases. This CDR3 has 15 residues. Per germline, CDR1 MNHNY and CDR2 SVGAGI (reference sequence). Trimming removed 3 bases at V and 4 bases at J, with 15 bases between. CDR3 nucleotide sequence: TGTGCCAGCAGTTATCCCCAGGGGAGCGGCACTGAAGCTTTCTTT. It yields the protein CASSYPQGSGTEAFF.

V usage is TRBV15 and J usage is TRBJ2-7, with TRBD1 matching 9 bases. Germline CDR1 LNHNV, CDR2 YYDKDF (reference sequence). The CDR3 spans 14 residues. Trimming cost V 5 bases and J 7 bases; bases outside gene matches: 9. The CDR3 protein is CATSPGQGVGEQYF. The CDR3 DNA sequence: TGTGCCACCAGCCCGGGACAGGGAGTGGGGGAGCAGTACTTC.

CDR3 nucleotides: TGCGCCAGCAGTGCAGGTGGGGAGAGGGCAAACATTCAGTACTTC. Amino acids: CASSAGGERANIQYF. The chain recombines TRBV10-2 with TRBJ2-4; the D gene is possibly TRBD2 (5 bases). The V and J ends lost 4 bases and 6 bases respectively, with 16 bases between them. The germline V gene has CDR1 WSHSY and CDR2 SAAADI. The CDR3 consists of 15 residues.

The genes are TRBV5-6 and TRBJ2-7; weak D call: TRBD2 (6 bases). Germline V gene lookup returns CDR1 SGHDT and CDR2 YYEEEE. V lost 0 bases and J 4 bases, leaving 14 bases between the germline ends. The CDR3 runs 15 residues. The CDR3 sequence: CASSLAPGAGYEQYV. The CDR3 bases are TGTGCCAGCAGCTTGGCCCCGGGAGCTGGGTACGAGCAGTACGTC.